This T cell receptor (beta chain) was identified in a study of shared clonotypes between healthy human individuals (dated by TCRdb to 2018 to 2021). Regarding the research as a whole: Three men and two women, aged 18 to 49 years, made up the cohort. For each donor, CD4 naive and CD4 memory were each given three plates, CD8 naive was given two plates, and CD8 memory was given one plate. Blood TCR repertoires of about 5 healthy adults were deeply sequenced to estimate repertoire size and the extent of clonotype sharing between individuals. To increase sequencing depth and limit assay-specific biases, different laboratories used diverse techniques to prepare libraries and sequence TCR repertoires. Each donor's leukapheresis produced roughly between roughly 0.94 and 9.5 billion PBMCs.

CD8 naive samples were CD45RO-negative cells positively selected for CCR7, giving a CD45RA+CCR7+ population that excluded TemRA cells. The donors were healthy, HIV-negative adults with no recently reported acute infections or vaccinations. Every donor was a Caucasian adult residing in Nashville, Tennessee, USA. After blood collection by leukapheresis, PBMCs were isolated using Ficoll-Histopaque density gradient centrifugation and then cryopreserved in the vapor phase of liquid nitrogen. Analytical flow cytometry was used to check the purity and quantity of every magnetically sorted T cell population. Genomic DNA was isolated from each sorted fraction and quantified by UV absorbance on a Nanodrop 2000c. On this clone itself: The antigen it recognizes is unknown. Base-call qualities are not available, and no considerably larger clone is one nucleotide away.

TCR CDR3 regions were amplified from genomic DNA by multiplex PCR using the deep immunoSEQ assay. Extracted genomic DNA from each cell subset was spread evenly across all wells of several immunoSEQ 96-well plates, with each plate serving as a replicate. Each replicate PCR for sorted subsets received about 180 ng genomic DNA, equal to tens of thousands of T cell genomes. Purified libraries were measured with a Qubit 3.0 fluorometer, size-checked on a Bioanalyzer 2100, and measured again with the KAPA Library Quantification kit. Every immunoSEQ 96-well plate was sequenced on a dedicated single-read 150-cycle Illumina NextSeq 550 flow cell. The study's own analysis went as follows. The immunoSEQ output contained only junctional sequences without quality scores, so filtering could not match that applied to full-length reads. To assign V/J genes and CDR3, sequences were annotated against IMGT germline references using PyIR, a Python wrapper for IgBLAST v1.9. Reads with weak V/J assignments (E-value above 1e-6), missing CDR3, stop codons, out-of-frame junctions, or ambiguous translated residues were removed. V3J clonotypes were defined as sequences sharing an identical inferred V gene, J gene, and CDR3 amino acid sequence. Percentage overlap between repertoires was computed as shared unique clonotypes divided by the size of the smaller repertoire. RTK rarefaction, the Chao1 estimator, and Recon v2.1 estimates of unobserved clonotypes were used to assess repertoire richness. Generation probabilities for all TCRbeta clonotypes obtained by the gDNA method from a few donors were computed using OLGA. Held by TCRdb, this immuneACCESS table contains in-frame sequences only and omits some clones. Under half of the omission traces to an unresolved V gene where checked; the cause of the rest is unknown. Clonal size and the V and J genes are those of that table, whereas D and trimming came from the DNA. Here the sample has 650,000 to 800,000 clones; about 91% occur a single time. Jointly, the top ten make up approximately 24% of the sample.

CDR1 and CDR2 are drawn from the germline V gene: LGHNA, YSLEER. Between the V and J ends, shortened by 4 bases and 6 bases respectively, the junction contains 6 bases. The CDR3 sequence holds 11 residues, the cysteine and phenylalanine included. The CDR3 DNA has 33 bases and is translated from base 1. Points the paper makes about the study in general: Pairwise subsampling indicated that sequencing depth was expected to affect the degree of clonotype sharing among donors. The small number of donors limited the genetic and exposure-history diversity represented. Rarefaction of sorted-subset datasets indicated incomplete sequencing despite the large sequencing depth. When a handful of donors were compared, the shared fraction of clonotypes was roughly 4.8% for naive CD4, 3% to 4% for naive CD8, 2.3% for memory CD4, and 0.35% to 0.4% for memory CD8. Larger estimated clonotype richness was generally found for naive subsets than for memory subsets. Only blood was sampled, and tissue TCR repertoires likely differ from those in blood. Compared with non-shared clonotypes, clonotypes shared by all four sorted-subset donors had higher generation probabilities.

The sequencing input was naive CD8+ T cells sorted from blood. What the cell subset or site label conveys for this sample: CD45RA+CCR7+. The sequence was obtained from a man aged 25 to 45 in good health. This receptor chain uses TRBV4-3 and TRBJ1-1; there is no confident call for the D gene. The CDR3 region: CASSRGPEAFF. The DNA is as follows: TGCGCCAGCAGCCGGGGTCCTGAAGCTTTCTTT.